A single sample is the source of the 29 T cell receptor beta chains below, sequenced in a study of blood T cell repertoires in COVID-19. TCRdb keeps only in-frame clones here, not all; method: immunoSEQ multiplex PCR. This table holds 250,000 or so clones, around 90% found once. Input material: PBMCs or T cells enriched from blood (not recorded which). Receptors originate from a woman in her 30s with acute COVID-19.

This chain uses TRBV7-2 with TRBJ2-7; 7 nucleotides agree with TRBD1. The CDR3 is 15 residues long. The germline gives CDR1 SGHTA, CDR2 FQGNSA. After removal of 3 bases from V and 3 bases from J, the junction contained 8 bases not matched to a gene. The DNA of the CDR3 is TGTGCCAGCAGCTTCTTCCACGACAGGGTCTACGAGCAGTACTTC. Protein sequence: CASSFFHDRVYEQYF.

This clone has a handful of counts. The rearrangement links TRBV12-5 to TRBJ1-3; D may be TRBD1 (5 bases). Germline V CDR1 and CDR2: LGHNT, FRNRAP. This CDR3 is built from 17 residues. Trimming removed 2 bases at V and 5 bases at J, with 19 bases between. CDR3 in DNA: TGTGCTAGTGGTTTGTCCCCTACCTCAGGGTTACGAAACACCATATATTTT. This codes for CASGLSPTSGLRNTIYF. The entire variable domain, with the rest obtained from reference TRBV12-5 and TRBJ1-3, is as follows: DARVTQTPRHKVTEMGQEVTMRCQPILGHNTVFWYRQTMMQGLELLAYFRNRAPLDDSGMPKDRFSAEMPDATLATLKIQPSEPRDSAVYFCASGLSPTSGLRNTIYFGEGSWLTVV.

Remarks on this clone: This same CDR3 is encoded by further DNA sequences in the sample. The genes are TRBV7-2 and TRBJ2-1, with D maybe TRBD1 (5 bases). Germline assignment: CDR1 SGHTA and CDR2 FQGNSA. This CDR3 region has 13 residues. Trimming stripped 1 base from V and 4 bases from J, with 5 bases between. The CDR3 here is CASSLGQYNEQFF. The CDR3 DNA is TGTGCCAGCAGCTTAGGACAGTACAATGAGCAGTTCTTC.

J is TRBJ1-6 and V is TRBV14, with 7 bases identical to TRBD1. The CDR3 sequence is 15 residues long. The J segment lost 3 bases and the V segment lost 4 bases, leaving 3 bases of the junction unmatched. Germline lookup yields CDR1 SGHDN and CDR2 FVKESK. CDR3 protein: CASSPGQNYNSPLHF. The CDR3 coding sequence is TGTGCCAGCAGCCCGGGACAGAACTATAATTCACCCCTCCACTTT.

DNA of the CDR3: TGTGCCAGCAGTGCGGGGGTAATTAGCTCCGAGCAGTACTTC. This translates into CASSAGVISSEQYF. V and J are TRBV27 and TRBJ2-7, with 7 positions matching TRBD2. The trim removed 5 bases at V and 6 bases at J, leaving 10 bases unmatched. The CDR3 extends over 14 amino acids. CDR1 is MNHEY, CDR2 SMNVEV, per germline (reference sequence).

The chain has TRBV7-9 and TRBJ2-7; possible D gene TRBD1, 7 bases. The germline V gene encodes CDR1 SEHNR and CDR2 FQNEAQ (reference sequence). Trimming took 9 bases from V and 4 from J, leaving 16 bases between them. This CDR3 has 13 amino acids. Here the CDR3 reads CASATGRFYEQYF. The DNA for the CDR3 is TGTGCCAGTGCGACAGGGAGGTTTTACGAGCAGTACTTC.

This clone has ten or more counts. V gene TRBV5-4 combines with J gene TRBJ2-7, with TRBD2 matching 10 bases. The V segment lost 7 bases and the J segment 12 bases; nucleotides outside the gene matches: 22. The CDR3 has 16 amino acids. The germline gives CDR1 SGHNT, CDR2 YYREEE (reference sequence). The CDR3 sequence: CASGPAASGGGIKGYF. Here the CDR3 DNA reads TGTGCCAGCGGCCCGGCGGCCAGCGGGGGGGGAATCAAGGGGTACTTC.

The J gene is TRBJ2-5, the V gene TRBV5-1, with 8 bases lining up with TRBD1. The CDR3 consists of 15 residues. CDR1 is SGHRS and CDR2 is YFSETQ in the germline V gene. The V and J ends lost 2 bases and 3 bases, in that order; junction bases with no gene match: 6. This CDR3 is CASSFRGQGEETQYF. For the CDR3, the DNA is TGCGCCAGCAGCTTTAGAGGACAGGGAGAAGAGACCCAGTACTTC.

The gene calls are TRBV7-8 and TRBJ2-3; D may be TRBD2 (7 bases). V was cut by 5 bases and J by 0 bases, with 12 bases left in between. In germline, CDR1 is SGHVS, CDR2 FQNEAQ. The CDR3 extends over 15 amino acids. The DNA for the CDR3 is TGTGCCAGCAGCCCCCCGGGGGGCAGCACAGATACGCAGTATTTT. Translating gives CASSPPGGSTDTQYF.

The chain employs TRBV12-5 and TRBJ1-3; TRBD1 matches 10 bases. The CDR3 runs to 14 residues. Germline loops: CDR1 LGHNT, CDR2 FRNRAP. V gave up 7 bases and J gave up 4 bases; unmatched junction bases: 4. Written as DNA, the CDR3 is TGTGCTAGTGATCCGGGACAGGGGGGAAACACCATATATTTT. Protein sequence: CASDPGQGGNTIYF.

The chain couples TRBV20-1 to TRBJ2-3, with 8 bases matching TRBD2. Germline values: CDR1 DFQATT, CDR2 SNEGSKA (reference sequence). V lost 3 bases to trimming and J lost 0 bases; unmatched junction nucleotides: 11. CDR3 size: 17 residues. CDR3 region: CSASLAPGGGSTDTQYF. CDR3 coding DNA: TGCAGTGCTAGTCTCGCTCCCGGCGGGGGGAGCACAGATACGCAGTATTTT.

The chain carries TRBV25-1 and TRBJ1-6, with D possibly matching TRBD1 (5 bases). The CDR3 totals 15 residues. CDR1 is MGHDK, CDR2 SYGVNS, per germline. Trimming took 3 bases from V and 7 from J, leaving 13 bases between them. The CDR3 region has the DNA TGTGCCAGCAGTGAGCCTGGACAAGGGAATTCACCCCTCCACTTT. It yields the protein CASSEPGQGNSPLHF.

V usage is TRBV7-6 and J usage is TRBJ1-1, with D tentatively TRBD1 (5 bases). The V gene's germline CDR1 is SGHVS and CDR2 FNYEAQ. The V and J ends lost 5 bases and 1 base respectively, with 14 bases between them. The CDR3 runs 15 residues. CDR3 nucleotide sequence: TGTGCCAGCAGCCCCCGGGGGTTTGAGAACACTGAAGCTTTCTTT. This gives the protein CASSPRGFENTEAFF.

The V and J genes are TRBV6-5 and TRBJ2-7, with 7 nucleotides matching TRBD2. The CDR3 length is 15 residues. Germline values: CDR1 MNHEY, CDR2 SVGAGI. V lost 0 bases to trimming and J lost 6 bases; unmatched junction nucleotides: 8. CDR3: CASSYSPRGGVEQYF. Here the CDR3 DNA reads TGTGCCAGCAGTTACTCTCCCCGGGGAGGGGTCGAGCAGTACTTC.

The V call is TRBV4-1, the J call TRBJ1-2; 8 positions match TRBD1. The CDR3 totals 14 residues. The V segment lost 5 bases and the J segment 8 bases; nucleotides outside the gene matches: 10. CDR1 and CDR2 (germline): MGHRA, YSYEKL. As DNA, the CDR3 is TGCGCCAGCAGCGAGTATGACAGGGGAGGGGGCTACACCTTC. Its protein product is CASSEYDRGGGYTF.

The rearrangement links TRBV19 to TRBJ1-4; D is ambiguous. Trimming shortened V by 5 bases and J by 0 bases, and 13 bases separated the two germline ends. Germline values: CDR1 LNHDA, CDR2 SQIVND (reference sequence). The CDR3 is made up of 16 amino acids. The CDR3 loop reads CASSFRIEATNEKLFF. CDR3 in DNA: TGTGCCAGTAGTTTTAGGATAGAGGCAACTAATGAAAAACTGTTTTTT.

CDR3 nucleotide sequence: TGCGCCAGCCGGGGGGTTATAATGAACACTGAAGCTTTCTTT. Translating gives CASRGVIMNTEAFF. This sequence joins TRBV10-2 and TRBJ1-1; the D gene is possibly TRBD1 (5 bases). CDR1 WSHSY and CDR2 SAAADI come from the germline V gene. V was shortened by 8 bases and J by 0 bases, with 13 bases between the two germline ends. The CDR3 is 14 amino acids.

This rearrangement joins TRBV4-2 to TRBJ1-1; 7 nucleotides align to TRBD1. The CDR3 is 13 residues long. V shed 2 bases, J shed 8 bases, and the junction held 5 bases outside the gene matches. The germline CDR1 and CDR2 sequences are LGHNA and YNFKEQ. Here the CDR3 reads CASSQNRDREAFF. CDR3 bases: TGTGCCAGCAGCCAAAACCGGGACAGAGAAGCTTTCTTT.

The gene calls are TRBV10-3 and TRBJ2-1; maybe TRBD2 (6 bases). The CDR3 loop spans 14 amino acids. CDR1 is ENHRY, CDR2 SYGVKD, per germline. The ends were cut back, 6 bases at V and 0 bases at J, with 9 bases in the middle. DNA for the CDR3: TGTGCCATCAGGCCTAGCGACTCCTACAATGAGCAGTTCTTC. Its translation: CAIRPSDSYNEQFF.

The chain employs TRBV30 and TRBJ1-2; D possibly corresponds to TRBD1 (5 bases). The CDR3 covers 14 residues. Germline lookup yields CDR1 GTSNPN and CDR2 SVGIG (reference sequence). The V end lost 5 bases, the J end lost 1 base, and 14 bases lay between the germline ends. For the CDR3, the DNA is TGTGCCTGGCATCCGGGGGGAAGTAACTATGGCTACACCTTC. Its protein is CAWHPGGSNYGYTF.

The chain couples TRBV6-5 to TRBJ1-1; perhaps TRBD1 as D (5 bases). The CDR3 spans 14 residues. CDR1 MNHEY and CDR2 SVGAGI come from the germline V gene. Trimming cost V 2 bases and J 5 bases, with 12 bases left between them. The CDR3 region is CASSYAEGRTEAFF. In DNA, the CDR3 is TGTGCCAGCAGTTACGCGGAGGGACGAACTGAAGCTTTCTTT.

The chain couples TRBV12-5 to TRBJ1-5, with 8 nucleotides matching TRBD1. The CDR3 covers 13 residues. With V trimmed by 7 bases and J by 2 bases, 1 base remained unmatched. The germline V gene encodes CDR1 LGHNT and CDR2 FRNRAP. CDR3 amino acids: CASVQGGNQPQHF. The CDR3 region has the DNA TGTGCTAGTGTACAGGGGGGCAATCAGCCCCAGCATTTT.

The V and J genes are TRBV30 and TRBJ1-1, with D unresolved. Germline CDR1 and CDR2: GTSNPN and SVGIG (reference sequence). Deletions cut 2 bases from V and 1 base from J, with 8 bases between. The CDR3 has 13 residues. The CDR3 DNA follows: TGTGCCTGGAGTCTGGCAGAGAACACTGAAGCTTTCTTT. Its translation: CAWSLAENTEAFF.

The chain joins TRBV4-1 to TRBJ1-2; 8 positions match TRBD1. CDR1 is MGHRA and CDR2 is YSYEKL in the germline V gene. The CDR3 is 15 amino acids. Germline trimming cut 3 bases from V and 2 bases from J; bases unmatched to any gene: 5. The CDR3 loop is CASSHPGQGNYGYTF. CDR3 sequence (DNA): TGCGCCAGCAGCCATCCCGGACAGGGAAACTATGGCTACACCTTC.

This chain uses TRBV5-6 with TRBJ2-1; 12 nucleotides agree with TRBD2. CDR1 and CDR2 (germline): SGHDT, YYEEEE. The CDR3 length is 15 residues. V trimming: 3 bases; J trimming: 7 bases; junction bases outside the gene matches: 5. CDR3: CASSSPTSGGNEQFF. The CDR3 DNA sequence: TGTGCCAGCAGCTCCCCGACTAGCGGGGGAAATGAGCAGTTCTTC. Full variable domain (outside the CDR3, taken from reference TRBV5-6 and TRBJ2-1): DAGVTQSPTHLIKTRGQQVTLRCSPKSGHDTVSWYQQALGQGPQFIFQYYEEEERQRGNFPDRFSGHQFPNYSSELNVNALLLGDSALYLCASSSPTSGGNEQFFGPGTRLTVL.

This sequence joins TRBV7-2 and TRBJ1-6; D is ambiguous. Germline values: CDR1 SGHTA, CDR2 FQGNSA. The V end was cut by 2 bases, the J end by 1 base, with 12 bases between. The CDR3 covers 17 residues. The CDR3 here is CASSLLSGGSYNSPLHF. CDR3 nucleotides: TGTGCCAGCAGCTTACTCTCGGGCGGGTCCTATAATTCACCCCTCCACTTT.

The chain is built from TRBV3-1 (or the pseudogene TRBV3-2) and TRBJ1-1; D is perhaps TRBD1 (5 bases). Germline V CDR1 and CDR2: LGHDT, YNNKEL (reference sequence). With 4 bases removed from V and 0 bases from J, the gap between germline ends came to 9 bases. CDR3 size: 14 residues. The CDR3 coding sequence is TGTGCCAGCAGCCGGGACTTATTGAACACTGAAGCTTTCTTT. Its protein is CASSRDLLNTEAFF.

V and J are TRBV27 and TRBJ2-1; 8 positions agree with TRBD1. This CDR3 is 17 amino acids long. From germline, CDR1 is MNHEY and CDR2 SMNVEV (reference sequence). With V trimmed by 6 bases and J by 7 bases, 17 bases remained unmatched. The CDR3, as DNA: TGTGCCAGCAGCACCACCGAACTCGGGACAGGAAGGAATGAGCAGTTCTTC. The encoded protein is CASSTTELGTGRNEQFF.

The J gene is TRBJ1-3, the V gene TRBV6-5, with D tentatively TRBD1 (6 bases). The CDR3 has 16 amino acids. Germline V gives CDR1 MNHEY, CDR2 SVGAGI. The ends were cut back, 1 base at V and 4 bases at J, with 14 bases in the middle. CDR3 sequence reads: CASSYWAGDNGNTIYF. The CDR3 nucleotides read TGTGCCAGCAGTTACTGGGCAGGGGATAACGGAAACACCATATATTTT.